A single sample gave rise to the 25 T cell receptor beta chains below, sequenced in a study of T-cell reconstitution after alpha-beta-depleted transplantation in children. Preparing the TCRbeta library involved the use of unique molecular identifiers. TCRdb reprocessed the PCR reads with MiXCR, giving one entry per CDR3 protein. This table holds about 500,000 distinct CDR3 sequences, 11% found once. The starting material was PBMCs, mostly from graft donor cells, obtained 180 days after TCRalphabeta/CD19-depleted stem cell transplant. The receptors here all came from a female patient aged 2-15 years who had a stem cell transplant for aplastic anemia, so the T cells may come from the graft donor.

The chain couples TRBV12-3 or TRBV12-4 to TRBJ1-1; D is uncertain. Trimming left V 7 bases short and J 5 bases short, with 17 bases between. The CDR3 totals 14 residues. The CDR3 loop reads CASKYIGMWTEAFF. DNA for the CDR3: TGTGCCAGCAAATACATCGGTATGTGGACTGAAGCTTTCTTT.

This clonotype was seen more than once but under ten times. The CDR3 here is CATSSPDATRDSPLHF. The CDR3 DNA reads as TGTGCCACCAGCAGCCCAGATGCCACGCGGGATTCACCCCTCCACTTT. This chain links TRBV15 with TRBJ1-6; D gene ambiguous. Trimming stripped 3 bases from V and 8 bases from J, with 17 bases between. The CDR3 is 16 residues long. Per germline, CDR1 LNHNV and CDR2 YYDKDF (reference sequence).

This clonotype turned up a few times. The gene calls are TRBV5-1 and TRBJ2-1; D may be TRBD1 or TRBD2 (6 bases each). CDR1 and CDR2 from the germline V gene are SGHRS and YFSETQ. The CDR3 spans 17 residues. Trimming took 4 bases from V and 1 from J, leaving 18 bases between them. In nucleotides, the CDR3 is TGCGCCAGCAGCAGGGGGACTCCTCATTCTTCCTACAATGAGCAGTTCTTC. It translates to CASSRGTPHSSYNEQFF.

J is TRBJ2-1 and V is TRBV7-8; TRBD2 matches 14 bases. V lost 5 bases and J lost 9; bases outside the gene matches: 9. The germline CDR1 and CDR2 sequences are SGHVS and FQNEAQ. There are 16 residues in the CDR3. The CDR3 spells CASSHEGLAGDLEQFF. The CDR3 nucleotides read TGTGCCAGCAGCCACGAGGGACTAGCGGGAGATCTTGAGCAGTTCTTC.

This clonotype was observed a few times. V and J are TRBV20-1 and TRBJ2-3, with 9 nucleotides matching TRBD1. CDR1 and CDR2 from the germline V gene are DFQATT and SNEGSKA (reference sequence). Germline trimming cut 0 bases from V and 4 bases from J; bases unmatched to any gene: 8. The CDR3 has 16 amino acids. CDR3 amino acids: CSARDWYRGRADTQYF. CDR3 in DNA: TGCAGTGCTAGAGATTGGTACAGGGGGCGCGCAGATACGCAGTATTTT.

The chain carries TRBV20-1 and TRBJ2-3; 9 positions agree with TRBD2. CDR3 length equals 15 residues. V dropped 3 bases and J dropped 3; count of bases not matched to a gene: 7. Germline V CDR1 and CDR2: DFQATT, SNEGSKA (reference sequence). CDR3 bases: TGCAGTGCTAGGACTCGCGGGGGGGCGACAGATACGCAGTATTTT. It encodes CSARTRGGATDTQYF.

This clonotype has more than one count but fewer than ten. The V and J genes are TRBV28 and TRBJ1-5; D unresolved. The CDR3 extends over 13 amino acids. The V and J ends lost 10 bases and 9 bases respectively, with 19 bases between them. The germline V gene encodes CDR1 MDHEN and CDR2 SYDVKM. This CDR3 reads CATSLSMVGPQHF. The CDR3 DNA follows: TGTGCCACCTCACTCTCAATGGTAGGGCCCCAGCATTTT.

In this sample, this clonotype turned up a few times. This chain joins TRBV10-3 and TRBJ2-2; 11 bases agree with TRBD2. The trim removed 6 bases at V and 4 bases at J, leaving 7 bases unmatched. Germline CDR1 reads ENHRY; CDR2 reads SYGVKD. The CDR3 sequence is 16 residues long. CDR3 in amino acids: CAISPTSGVTTGELFF. The DNA for the CDR3 is TGTGCCATCAGCCCGACTAGCGGGGTTACCACCGGGGAGCTGTTTTTT.

The chain couples TRBV18 to TRBJ1-2; TRBD1 matches 9 bases. Germline V CDR1 and CDR2: KGHSH, LQKENI. Losses at the gene ends were 2 bases for V and 7 bases for J; bases not matched to a gene: 5. This CDR3 has 14 amino acids. CDR3 sequence reads: CASSPEDRGAGYTF. CDR3 sequence (DNA): TGTGCCAGCTCACCAGAGGACAGGGGTGCTGGCTACACCTTC.

This chain links TRBV7-8 with TRBJ1-5; D may be TRBD1 (5 bases). The ends were cut back, 6 bases at V and 0 bases at J, with 15 bases in the middle. Per germline, CDR1 SGHVS and CDR2 FQNEAQ. The CDR3 length is 16 residues. DNA of the CDR3: TGTGCCAGCAGATTTGGGACGGTCGATAGCAATCAGCCCCAGCATTTT. It encodes CASRFGTVDSNQPQHF.

This clonotype was detected a few times. The V call is TRBV6-6, the J call TRBJ1-1; D is undetermined. The CDR3 is 12 residues long. Trimming pared 2 bases from V and 5 bases from J, leaving 6 bases between. Germline lookup yields CDR1 MNHNY and CDR2 SVGAGI (reference sequence). CDR3 region: CASSYERTEAFF. CDR3 coding DNA: TGTGCCAGCAGTTACGAGAGGACTGAAGCTTTCTTT.

V is TRBV6-1 and J is TRBJ2-1, with 12 nucleotides matching TRBD2. The CDR3 contains 18 residues. Germline-derived CDR1 and CDR2 are MNHNS and SASEGT. The J segment lost 7 bases and the V segment lost 7 bases, leaving 17 bases of the junction unmatched. This chain's CDR3 is CASTRLAGVGIGWNEQFF. In nucleotides, the CDR3 is TGTGCCAGCACCAGACTAGCGGGAGTGGGTATAGGTTGGAATGAGCAGTTCTTC.

The chain combines TRBV20-1 with TRBJ1-3; D unclear. The germline V and J ends were trimmed by 0 bases and 0 bases, with 9 bases remaining between them. The CDR3 spans 15 residues. Germline loops: CDR1 DFQATT, CDR2 SNEGSKA (reference sequence). For the CDR3, the DNA is TGCAGTGCTAGAGATATGGTTTCCTCTGGAAACACCATATATTTT. It codes for CSARDMVSSGNTIYF.

This clonotype was counted many times. This sequence joins TRBV20-1 and TRBJ1-1, with D possibly TRBD1 on 6 matching bases. The CDR3 extends over 14 amino acids. Trimming took off 6 bases at V and 1 base at J, with 15 bases between the two ends. Germline values: CDR1 DFQATT, CDR2 SNEGSKA (reference sequence). The CDR3 nucleotides read TGCAGTGCCCATACACAGGGCGGGAACACTGAAGCTTTCTTT. It codes for CSAHTQGGNTEAFF.

This clonotype was observed many times. The chain joins TRBV29-1 to TRBJ1-1; unclear D gene. Trimming cost V 2 bases and J 8 bases, with 12 bases left between them. Germline CDR1 reads SQVTM; CDR2 reads ANQGSEA. The CDR3 is 12 residues long. CDR3 nucleotide sequence: TGCAGCGTTGAAAGGAGGCCAGGAGAAGCTTTCTTT. Translation gives CSVERRPGEAFF.

This clonotype was seen a handful of times. This rearrangement joins TRBV12-3 or TRBV12-4 to TRBJ1-2, with D perhaps TRBD1 (6 bases). Trimming pared 3 bases from V and 5 bases from J, leaving 22 bases between. The CDR3 runs 17 residues. The CDR3 nucleotides read TGTGCCAGCAGTTTGGTGGCCAGGGTGGGGGGGCCGTATGGCTACACCTTC. Its protein product is CASSLVARVGGPYGYTF.

This clonotype was counted only a few times. The chain is built from TRBV7-8 and TRBJ2-1; maybe TRBD2 (6 bases). The ends were cut back, 5 bases at V and 3 bases at J, with 11 bases in the middle. Germline CDR1 reads SGHVS; CDR2 reads FQNEAQ. The CDR3 contains 14 residues. DNA of the CDR3: TGTGCCAGCAGCATCCTAGCGAGCTACAATGAGCAGTTCTTC. It is translated as CASSILASYNEQFF.

This clonotype was seen more than once but under ten times. The chain couples TRBV12-3 or TRBV12-4 to TRBJ1-2, with TRBD1 as a possible D gene (5 bases). The CDR3 runs 13 residues. Trimming took 7 bases from V and 7 from J, leaving 16 bases between them. CDR3 DNA: TGTGCCAGCACTCCTTCGGGGCCGGGTGGCTACACCTTC. It specifies CASTPSGPGGYTF.

This clonotype was observed at least ten times. The CDR3 loop is CASSPYGNEQFF. The CDR3, as DNA: TGTGCCAGCAGCCCTTATGGCAATGAGCAGTTCTTC. The chain couples TRBV13 to TRBJ2-1; D is undetermined. Germline CDR1 reads PRHDT; CDR2 reads FYEKMQ (reference sequence). V was clipped by 5 bases and J by 6 bases, with 8 bases between them. The CDR3 covers 12 residues. Full variable domain (remainder filled in from reference TRBV13 and TRBJ2-1): AAGVIQSPRHLIKEKRETATLKCYPIPRHDTVYWYQQGPGQDPQFLISFYEKMQSDKGSIPDRFSAQQFSDYHSELNMSSLELGDSALYFCASSPYGNEQFFGPGTRLTVL.

This clonotype was detected a few times. The rearrangement uses TRBV5-1 and TRBJ2-2, with 8 nucleotides matching TRBD2. The trim removed 3 bases at V and 8 bases at J, leaving 12 bases unmatched. Germline CDR1 and CDR2: SGHRS and YFSETQ. This CDR3 is built from 16 residues. CDR3 in DNA: TGCGCCAGCAGCTCCTCGAGTAGCGGGGCCGGGGGGGAGCTGTTTTTT. It encodes CASSSSSSGAGGELFF.

This clonotype has just a few counts. The CDR3 nucleotides read TGTGCCAGCAGTTGGGACTTAACCACCTCTGGCACAGATACGCAGTATTTT. This encodes CASSWDLTTSGTDTQYF. The gene calls are TRBV6-5 and TRBJ2-3; a possible D gene is TRBD2 (6 bases). V was cut by 4 bases and J by 1 base, with 18 bases left in between. Germline V CDR1 and CDR2: MNHEY, SVGAGI. CDR3 length: 17 residues.

The chain recombines TRBV20-1 with TRBJ2-7, with 10 bases aligning to TRBD2. The CDR3 loop spans 12 amino acids. Trimming took 3 bases from V and 8 from J; bases not matched to a gene: 4. Germline values: CDR1 DFQATT, CDR2 SNEGSKA (reference sequence). CDR3 sequence (DNA): TGCAGTGCTAGGTCTAGCGGGAGCCAGCAGTACGTC. Translating gives CSARSSGSQQYV.

The gene calls are TRBV5-1 and TRBJ2-3, with 9 bases matching TRBD1. Germline lookup yields CDR1 SGHRS and CDR2 YFSETQ. This CDR3 has 14 residues. The V and J ends lost 4 bases and 4 bases, in that order; junction bases with no gene match: 4. The CDR3 loop reads CASSKDRGPDTQYF. The CDR3 nucleotides are TGCGCCAGCAGCAAGGACAGGGGCCCAGATACGCAGTATTTT.

This clonotype has a handful of counts. The chain carries TRBV12-3 or TRBV12-4 and TRBJ2-7; 11 bases line up with TRBD2. The CDR3 runs 17 residues. The trim removed 6 bases at V and 3 bases at J, leaving 13 bases unmatched. CDR3 sequence (DNA): TGTGCCAGCAGCCCGAAAGGGACTAGCGGCCGGCGCTACGAGCAGTACTTC. This gives the protein CASSPKGTSGRRYEQYF.

V gene TRBV7-2 combines with J gene TRBJ1-2; no definite D call. This CDR3 spans 13 amino acids. Germline CDR1 SGHTA, CDR2 FQGNSA. V was trimmed by 5 bases and J by 4 bases, leaving 11 bases between them. CDR3 loop: CASSPSVGYGYTF. The CDR3 DNA sequence: TGTGCCAGCAGCCCCTCGGTAGGCTATGGCTACACCTTC.